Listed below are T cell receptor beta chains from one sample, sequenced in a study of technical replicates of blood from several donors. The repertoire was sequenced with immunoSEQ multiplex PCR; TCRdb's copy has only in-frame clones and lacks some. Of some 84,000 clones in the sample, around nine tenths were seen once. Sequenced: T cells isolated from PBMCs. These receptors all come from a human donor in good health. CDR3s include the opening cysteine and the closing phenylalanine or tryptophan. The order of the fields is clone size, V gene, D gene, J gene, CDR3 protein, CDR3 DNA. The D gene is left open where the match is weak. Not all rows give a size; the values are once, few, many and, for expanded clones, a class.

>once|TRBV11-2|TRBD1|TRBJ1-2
CASSQTGVLYGYTF
TGTGCCAGCAGCCAAACAGGGGTATTATATGGCTACACCTTC
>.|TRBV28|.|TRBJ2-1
CASSFSGGTFF
TGTGCCAGCAGTTTTTCCGGGGGTACGTTCTTC
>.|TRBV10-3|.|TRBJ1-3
CAISQGEGNTIYF
TGTGCCATCAGTCAGGGTGAAGGAAACACCATATATTTT
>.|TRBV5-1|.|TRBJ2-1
CASSSLTDNEQFF
TGCGCCAGCAGCTCCTTGACAGACAATGAGCAGTTCTTC
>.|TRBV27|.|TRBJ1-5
CASSSLQSNQPQHF
TGTGCCAGCAGTTCCCTTCAGAGCAATCAGCCCCAGCATTTT
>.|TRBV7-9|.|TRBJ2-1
CASSFSIYEQFF
TGTGCCAGCAGCTTTTCTATTTATGAGCAGTTCTTC
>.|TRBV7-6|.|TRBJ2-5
CASSFGHAGYETQYF
TGTGCCAGCAGCTTCGGTCACGCGGGATACGAGACCCAGTACTTC
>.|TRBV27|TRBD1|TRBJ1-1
CASTNTGANTEAFF
TGTGCCAGCACCAATACAGGGGCAAACACTGAAGCTTTCTTT
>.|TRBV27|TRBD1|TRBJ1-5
CASSFTGGNQPQHF
TGTGCCAGCAGTTTTACAGGGGGTAATCAGCCCCAGCATTTT
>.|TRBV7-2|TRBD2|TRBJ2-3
CASSEGASGRNTQYF
TGTGCCAGCAGCGAAGGGGCTAGCGGGAGAAATACGCAGTATTTT
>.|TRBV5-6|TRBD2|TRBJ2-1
CASSRTSGKVF
TGTGCCAGCAGCCGGACTAGCGGGAAAGTCTTC
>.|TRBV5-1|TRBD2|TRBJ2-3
CASSLGLAGDTQYF
TGCGCCAGCAGCTTGGGGCTAGCGGGAGATACGCAGTATTTT
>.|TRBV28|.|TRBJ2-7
CASSLLNSKFTDEQYF
TGTGCCAGCAGTTTATTAAACAGTAAGTTCACCGACGAGCAGTACTTC
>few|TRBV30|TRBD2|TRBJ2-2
CAWSVLRGSTGELFF
TGTGCCTGGAGTGTACTGCGGGGGAGCACCGGGGAGCTGTTTTTT
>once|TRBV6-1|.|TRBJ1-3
CASSNGASSGNTIYF
TGTGCCAGCTCGAATGGGGCAAGCTCTGGAAACACCATATATTTT
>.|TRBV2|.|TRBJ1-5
CASSEAPQHNQPQHF
TGTGCCAGCAGTGAAGCGCCACAGCACAATCAGCCCCAGCATTTT
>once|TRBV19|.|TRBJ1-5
CASGEGGFNQPQHF
TGTGCCAGCGGGGAAGGAGGGTTCAATCAGCCCCAGCATTTT
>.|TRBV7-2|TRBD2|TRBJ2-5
CASSFFQRGGEETQYF
TGTGCCAGCAGCTTTTTCCAGCGGGGGGGCGAGGAGACCCAGTACTTC
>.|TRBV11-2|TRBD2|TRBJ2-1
CASSLGTRLYNEQFF
TGTGCCAGCAGCTTAGGGACTAGACTATACAATGAGCAGTTCTTC
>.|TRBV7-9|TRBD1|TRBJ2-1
CASSLVAGGHNEQFF
TGTGCCAGCAGCTTAGTCGCAGGGGGCCACAATGAGCAGTTCTTC
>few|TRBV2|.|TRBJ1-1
CASSESVPRAFF
TGTGCCAGCAGTGAATCGGTCCCCAGGGCTTTCTTT
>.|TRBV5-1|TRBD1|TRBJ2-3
CASSGRTGGTDTQYF
TGCGCCAGCAGCGGACGGACAGGGGGCACAGATACGCAGTATTTT